Shown below are 8 T cell receptor beta chains from a single sample sequenced in a study of T cell responses to AZD1222 COVID-19 vaccine. TCRdb keeps only in-frame clones here, not all; method: immunoSEQ multiplex PCR. The sample contains some 140,000 clones, more than 90% of which appear only once. The input for sequencing was peripheral blood, taken on day 0 of AZD1222 vaccination. These receptors all stem from an adult in good health.

The V call is TRBV19, the J call TRBJ1-4; D possibly corresponds to TRBD1 (5 bases). There are 13 residues in the CDR3. Germline V gene data show CDR1 as LNHDA and CDR2 as SQIVND (reference sequence). Trimming removed 10 bases at V and 4 bases at J, with 13 bases between. Here the CDR3 DNA reads TGTGCCACCTCGACGGGACTTAATGAAAAACTGTTTTTT. Translation: CATSTGLNEKLFF.

The V call is TRBV19, the J call TRBJ2-5; 13 positions agree with TRBD2. This CDR3 spans 14 amino acids. V shed 9 bases, J shed 5 bases, and the junction held 6 bases outside the gene matches. CDR1 is LNHDA, CDR2 SQIVND, per germline (reference sequence). The CDR3 reads CASSTSGGAETQYF. Written as DNA, the CDR3 is TGTGCCAGCAGCACTAGCGGGGGGGCCGAGACCCAGTACTTC. Looking up the rest from reference TRBV19 and TRBJ2-5 gives the full variable domain: DGGITQSPKYLFRKEGQNVTLSCEQNLNHDAMYWYRQDPGQGLRLIYYSQIVNDFQKGDIAEGYSVSREKKESFPLTVTSAQKNPTAFYLCASSTSGGAETQYFGPGTRLLVL.

The chain employs TRBV4-3 and TRBJ2-7; D is tentatively TRBD1 or TRBD2 (5 bases each). The CDR3 spans 18 residues. Germline CDR1 LGHNA, CDR2 YSLEER. The V and J ends lost 0 bases and 4 bases respectively, with 22 bases between them. This CDR3 is CASSQDPEVLGDGYEQYF. CDR3 DNA sequence: TGCGCCAGCAGCCAAGACCCTGAGGTATTGGGGGACGGGTACGAGCAGTACTTC.

V and J are TRBV7-3 and TRBJ1-1; D call uncertain. V was clipped by 0 bases and J by 1 base, with 6 bases between them. Per germline, CDR1 SGHTA and CDR2 FQGTGA. The CDR3 sequence is 14 residues long. The CDR3 spells CASSLTSRNTEAFF. CDR3 nucleotides: TGTGCCAGCAGCTTAACGTCCAGGAACACTGAAGCTTTCTTT.

The chain combines TRBV6-2 or TRBV6-3 with TRBJ1-1, with a tentative D call TRBD1 (6 bases). Germline lookup yields CDR1 MNHEY and CDR2 SVGEGT. CDR3 size: 15 residues. V gave up 2 bases and J gave up 2 bases, with 12 bases separating them. The CDR3 spells CASSYAGQTNTEAFF. The CDR3 DNA follows: TGTGCCAGCAGTTACGCCGGACAGACTAACACTGAAGCTTTCTTT.

This sequence joins TRBV6-5 and TRBJ2-7; D is unresolved. In germline, CDR1 is MNHEY, CDR2 SVGAGI. The V and J ends lost 5 bases and 0 bases respectively, with 8 bases between them. The CDR3 runs to 13 residues. The CDR3 here is CASSKTVSYEQYF. CDR3 nucleotides: TGTGCCAGCAGTAAGACGGTCTCCTACGAGCAGTACTTC.

This rearrangement joins TRBV11-2 to TRBJ1-1; D may be TRBD1 (5 bases). The CDR3 is 13 amino acids. Germline CDR1 and CDR2: SGHAT and FQNNGV. V was cut by 0 bases and J by 12 bases, with 14 bases left in between. CDR3 region: CASSLDKAGPTFF. Written as DNA, the CDR3 is TGTGCCAGCAGCTTAGATAAGGCAGGGCCAACTTTCTTT. The variable domain in full, with the rest retrieved from reference TRBV11-2 and TRBJ1-1, is EAGVAQSPRYKIIEKRQSVAFWCNPISGHATLYWYQQILGQGPKLLIQFQNNGVVDDSQLPKDRFSAERLKGVDSTLKIQPAKLEDSAVYLCASSLDKAGPTFFGQGTRLTVV.

The V call is TRBV5-1, the J call TRBJ2-5; 9 positions match TRBD2. The V gene's germline CDR1 is SGHRS and CDR2 YFSETQ. This CDR3 spans 16 amino acids. Unmatched junction bases numbered 5, after V lost 0 bases and J lost 2 bases. CDR3 nucleotides: TGCGCCAGCAGCTTGGCCGGGACTAGCTCTCAAGAGACCCAGTACTTC. Its translation: CASSLAGTSSQETQYF.